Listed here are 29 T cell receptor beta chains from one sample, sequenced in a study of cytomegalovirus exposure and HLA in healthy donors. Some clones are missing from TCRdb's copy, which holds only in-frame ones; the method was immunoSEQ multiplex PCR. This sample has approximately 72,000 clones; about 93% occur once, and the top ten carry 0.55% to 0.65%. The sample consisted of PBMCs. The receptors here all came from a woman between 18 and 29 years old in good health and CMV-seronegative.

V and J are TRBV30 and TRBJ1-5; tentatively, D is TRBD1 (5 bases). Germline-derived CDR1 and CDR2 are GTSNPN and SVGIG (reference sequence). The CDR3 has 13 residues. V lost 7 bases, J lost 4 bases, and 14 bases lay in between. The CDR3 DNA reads TGTGCCTCAAGACAGAGCCCAAATCAGCCCCAGCATTTT. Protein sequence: CASRQSPNQPQHF.

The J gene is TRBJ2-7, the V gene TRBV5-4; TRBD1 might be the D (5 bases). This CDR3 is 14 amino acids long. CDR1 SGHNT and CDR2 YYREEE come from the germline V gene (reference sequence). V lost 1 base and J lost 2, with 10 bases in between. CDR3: CASSLRRAPYEQYF. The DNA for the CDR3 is TGTGCCAGCAGCTTGCGCAGGGCCCCCTACGAGCAGTACTTC.

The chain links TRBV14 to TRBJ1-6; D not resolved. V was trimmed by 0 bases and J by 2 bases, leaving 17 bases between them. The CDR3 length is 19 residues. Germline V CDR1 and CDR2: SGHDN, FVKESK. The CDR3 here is CASSQDPTWARTYNSPLHF. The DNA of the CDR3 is TGTGCCAGCAGCCAAGATCCGACGTGGGCTCGCACCTATAATTCACCCCTCCACTTT.

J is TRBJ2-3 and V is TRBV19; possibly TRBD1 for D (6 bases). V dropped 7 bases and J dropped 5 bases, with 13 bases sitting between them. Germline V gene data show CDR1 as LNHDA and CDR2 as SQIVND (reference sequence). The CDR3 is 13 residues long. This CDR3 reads CASKRQVQDTQYF. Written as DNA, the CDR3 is TGTGCCAGTAAGAGACAGGTACAAGATACGCAGTATTTT.

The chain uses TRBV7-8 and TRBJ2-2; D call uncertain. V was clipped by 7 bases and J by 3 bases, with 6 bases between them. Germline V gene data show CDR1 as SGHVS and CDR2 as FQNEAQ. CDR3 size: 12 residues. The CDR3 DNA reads TGTGCCAGCACACAGCACACCGGGGAGCTGTTTTTT. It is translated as CASTQHTGELFF. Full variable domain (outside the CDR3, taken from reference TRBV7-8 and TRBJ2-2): GAGVSQSPRYKVAKRGQDVALRCDPISGHVSLFWYQQALGQGPEFLTYFQNEAQLDKSGLPSDRFFAERPEGSVSTLKIQRTQQEDSAVYLCASTQHTGELFFGEGSRLTVL.

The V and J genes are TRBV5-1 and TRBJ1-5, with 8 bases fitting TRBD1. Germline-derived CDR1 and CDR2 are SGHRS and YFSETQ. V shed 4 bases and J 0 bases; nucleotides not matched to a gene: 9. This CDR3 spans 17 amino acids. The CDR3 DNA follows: TGCGCCAGCAGCCCCGGACAGGGAGCTTATAGCAATCAGCCCCAGCATTTT. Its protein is CASSPGQGAYSNQPQHF.

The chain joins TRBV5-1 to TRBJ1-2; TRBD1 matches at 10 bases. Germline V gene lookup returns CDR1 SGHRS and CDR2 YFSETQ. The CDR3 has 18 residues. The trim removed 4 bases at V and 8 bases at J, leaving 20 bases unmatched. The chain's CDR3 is CASSPQLQGQGLSGGYTF. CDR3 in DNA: TGCGCCAGCAGCCCCCAACTACAGGGACAGGGGTTATCGGGAGGCTACACCTTC.

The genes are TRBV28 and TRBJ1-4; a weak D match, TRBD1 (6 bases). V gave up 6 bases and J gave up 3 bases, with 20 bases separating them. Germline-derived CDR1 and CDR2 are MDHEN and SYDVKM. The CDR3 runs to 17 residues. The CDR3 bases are TGTGCCAGCAGCCCAGCGGGGGGGCGCGGGGCTAATGAAAAACTGTTTTTT. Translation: CASSPAGGRGANEKLFF.

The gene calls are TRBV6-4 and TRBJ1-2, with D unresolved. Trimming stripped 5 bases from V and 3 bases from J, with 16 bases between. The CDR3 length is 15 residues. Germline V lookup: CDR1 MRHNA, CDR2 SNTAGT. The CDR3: CASSFEHLGDYGYTF. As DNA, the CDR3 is TGTGCCAGCAGTTTTGAACATTTGGGAGACTATGGCTACACCTTC.

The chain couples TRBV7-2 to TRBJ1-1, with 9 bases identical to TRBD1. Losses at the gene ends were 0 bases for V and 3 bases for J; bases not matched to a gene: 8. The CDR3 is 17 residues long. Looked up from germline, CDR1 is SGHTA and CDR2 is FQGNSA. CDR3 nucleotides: TGTGCCAGCAGCTTAGCTCAAGCAGGACAGGGGTACACTGAAGCTTTCTTT. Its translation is CASSLAQAGQGYTEAFF.

CDR3 residues: CASRSAQSLNTEAFF. CDR3 sequence (DNA): TGTGCCAGTAGATCCGCACAATCACTGAACACTGAAGCTTTCTTT. V and J are TRBV19 and TRBJ1-1, with D uncertain. In germline, CDR1 is LNHDA, CDR2 SQIVND (reference sequence). The CDR3 consists of 15 residues. V lost 6 bases and J 0 bases, leaving 14 bases between the germline ends.

This CDR3 is CASSWPEDSYYGYTF. The DNA for the CDR3 is TGTGCCAGCAGCTGGCCCGAGGACAGTTACTATGGCTACACCTTC. The chain joins TRBV7-2 to TRBJ1-2; D is possibly TRBD1 (6 bases). CDR3 length equals 15 residues. V lost 4 bases and J lost 3, with 15 bases in between. CDR1 is SGHTA, CDR2 FQGNSA, per germline.

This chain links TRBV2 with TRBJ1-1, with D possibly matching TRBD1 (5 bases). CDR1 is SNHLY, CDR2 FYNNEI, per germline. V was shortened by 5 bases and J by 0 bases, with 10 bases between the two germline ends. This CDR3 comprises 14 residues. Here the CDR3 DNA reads TGTGCCAGCAGTAGGACATCCCTGAACACTGAAGCTTTCTTT. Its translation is CASSRTSLNTEAFF.

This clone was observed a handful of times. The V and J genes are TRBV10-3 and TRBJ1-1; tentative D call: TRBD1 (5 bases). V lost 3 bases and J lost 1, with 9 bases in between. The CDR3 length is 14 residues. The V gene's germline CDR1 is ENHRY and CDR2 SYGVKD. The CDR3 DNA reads TGTGCCATCAGTGAACCGGGGGGGAACACTGAAGCTTTCTTT. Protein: CAISEPGGNTEAFF.

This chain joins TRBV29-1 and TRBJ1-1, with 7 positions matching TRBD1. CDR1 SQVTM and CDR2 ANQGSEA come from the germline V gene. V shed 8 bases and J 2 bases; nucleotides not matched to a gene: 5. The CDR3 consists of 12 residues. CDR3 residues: CSSRQGNTEAFF. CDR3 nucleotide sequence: TGCAGCTCAAGACAGGGAAACACTGAAGCTTTCTTT.

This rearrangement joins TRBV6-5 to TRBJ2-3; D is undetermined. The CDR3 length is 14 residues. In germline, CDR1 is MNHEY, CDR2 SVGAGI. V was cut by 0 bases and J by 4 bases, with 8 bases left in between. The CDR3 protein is CASSYSSMADTQYF. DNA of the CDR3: TGTGCCAGCAGTTACTCGAGTATGGCAGATACGCAGTATTTT.

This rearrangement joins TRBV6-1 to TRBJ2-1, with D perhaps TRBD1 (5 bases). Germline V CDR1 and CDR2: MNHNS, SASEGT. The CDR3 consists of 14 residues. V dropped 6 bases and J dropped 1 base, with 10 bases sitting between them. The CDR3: CASRGVRSYNEQFF. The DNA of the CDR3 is TGTGCCAGCAGAGGGGTTCGATCCTACAATGAGCAGTTCTTC.

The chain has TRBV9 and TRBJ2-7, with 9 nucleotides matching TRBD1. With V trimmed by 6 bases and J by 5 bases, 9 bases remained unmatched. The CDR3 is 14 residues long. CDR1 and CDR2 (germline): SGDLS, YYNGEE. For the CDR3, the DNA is TGTGCCAGCACACCTGGGGACAGGGAGGACGAGCAGTACTTC. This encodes CASTPGDREDEQYF.

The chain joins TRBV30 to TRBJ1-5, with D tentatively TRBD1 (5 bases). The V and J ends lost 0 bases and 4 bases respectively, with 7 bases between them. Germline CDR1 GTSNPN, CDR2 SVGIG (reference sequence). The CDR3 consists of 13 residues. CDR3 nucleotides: TGTGCCTGGAGTGTACAGGAGAATCAGCCCCAGCATTTT. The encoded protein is CAWSVQENQPQHF. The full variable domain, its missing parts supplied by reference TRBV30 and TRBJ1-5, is SQTIHQWPATLVQPVGSPLSLECTVEGTSNPNLYWYRQAAGRGLQLLFYSVGIGQISSEVPQNLSASRPQDRQFILSSKKLLLSDSGFYLCAWSVQENQPQHFGDGTRLSIL.

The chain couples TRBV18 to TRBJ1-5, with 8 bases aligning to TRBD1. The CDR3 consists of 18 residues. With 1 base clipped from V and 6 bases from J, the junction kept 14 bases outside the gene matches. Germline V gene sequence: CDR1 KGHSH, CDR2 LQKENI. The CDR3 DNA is TGTGCCAGCTCACCACGTCTGACAGGGGCTGGGGGGGGTCAGCCCCAGCATTTT. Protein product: CASSPRLTGAGGGQPQHF.

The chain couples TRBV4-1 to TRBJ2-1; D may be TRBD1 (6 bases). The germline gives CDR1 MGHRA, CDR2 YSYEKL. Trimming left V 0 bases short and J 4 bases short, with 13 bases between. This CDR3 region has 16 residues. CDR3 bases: TGCGCCAGCAGCCAAGATAGGCAACAGGGTTACAATGAGCAGTTCTTC. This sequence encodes CASSQDRQQGYNEQFF.

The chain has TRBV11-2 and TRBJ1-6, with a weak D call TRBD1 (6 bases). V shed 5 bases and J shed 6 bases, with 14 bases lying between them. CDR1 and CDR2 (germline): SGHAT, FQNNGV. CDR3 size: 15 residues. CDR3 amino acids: CASSPWDIANSPLHF. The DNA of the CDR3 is TGTGCCAGCAGCCCTTGGGACATAGCTAATTCACCCCTCCACTTT.

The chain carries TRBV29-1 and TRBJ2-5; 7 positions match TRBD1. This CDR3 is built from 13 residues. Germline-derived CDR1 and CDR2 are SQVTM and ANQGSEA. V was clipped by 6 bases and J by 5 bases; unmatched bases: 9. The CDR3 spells CSVAHGRGETQYF. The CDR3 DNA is TGCAGCGTGGCTCACGGCAGGGGGGAGACCCAGTACTTC. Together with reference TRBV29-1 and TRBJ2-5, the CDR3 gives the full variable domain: SAVISQKPSRDICQRGTSLTIQCQVDSQVTMMFWYRQQPGQSLTLIATANQGSEATYESGFVIDKFPISRPNLTFSTLTVSNMSPEDSSIYLCSVAHGRGETQYFGPGTRLLVL.

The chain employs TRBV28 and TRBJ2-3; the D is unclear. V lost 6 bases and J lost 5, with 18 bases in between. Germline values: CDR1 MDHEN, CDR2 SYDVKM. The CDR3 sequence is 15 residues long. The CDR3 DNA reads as TGTGCCAGCAGACGAGACGGCCACCGAGGAGATACGCAGTATTTT. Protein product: CASRRDGHRGDTQYF.

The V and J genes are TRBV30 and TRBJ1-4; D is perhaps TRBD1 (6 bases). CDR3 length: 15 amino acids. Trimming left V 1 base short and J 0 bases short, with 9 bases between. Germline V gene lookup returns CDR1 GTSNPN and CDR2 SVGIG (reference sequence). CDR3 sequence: CAWSEGVATNEKLFF. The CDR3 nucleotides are TGTGCCTGGAGTGAGGGGGTTGCAACTAATGAAAAACTGTTTTTT.

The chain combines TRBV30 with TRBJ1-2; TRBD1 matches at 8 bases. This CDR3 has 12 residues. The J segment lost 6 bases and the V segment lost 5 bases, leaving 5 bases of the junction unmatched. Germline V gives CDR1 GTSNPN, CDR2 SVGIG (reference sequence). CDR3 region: CAWRQGTNGYTF. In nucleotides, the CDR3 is TGTGCCTGGCGACAGGGGACGAATGGCTACACCTTC. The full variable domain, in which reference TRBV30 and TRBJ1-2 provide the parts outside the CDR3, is SQTIHQWPATLVQPVGSPLSLECTVEGTSNPNLYWYRQAAGRGLQLLFYSVGIGQISSEVPQNLSASRPQDRQFILSSKKLLLSDSGFYLCAWRQGTNGYTFGSGTRLTVV.

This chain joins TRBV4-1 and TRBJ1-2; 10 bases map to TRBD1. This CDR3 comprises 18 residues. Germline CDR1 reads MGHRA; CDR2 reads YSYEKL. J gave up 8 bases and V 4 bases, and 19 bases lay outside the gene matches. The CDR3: CASSPPGTGDRYVDGYTF. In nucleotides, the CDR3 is TGCGCCAGCAGCCCCCCCGGGACAGGGGATAGATACGTGGACGGCTACACCTTC.

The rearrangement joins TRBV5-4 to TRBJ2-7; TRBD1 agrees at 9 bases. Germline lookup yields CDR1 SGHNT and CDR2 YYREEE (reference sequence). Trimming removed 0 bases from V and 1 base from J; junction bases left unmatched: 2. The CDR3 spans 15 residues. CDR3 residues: CASSLVGTGSYEQYF. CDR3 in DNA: TGTGCCAGCAGCTTGGTGGGGACAGGGTCCTACGAGCAGTACTTC.

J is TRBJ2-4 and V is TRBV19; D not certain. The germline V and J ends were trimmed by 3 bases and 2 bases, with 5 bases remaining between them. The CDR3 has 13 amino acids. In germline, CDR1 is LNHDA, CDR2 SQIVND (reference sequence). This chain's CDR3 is CASSISSKNIQYF. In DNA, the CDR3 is TGTGCCAGTAGTATTTCCTCCAAAAACATTCAGTACTTC.